The TCR beta chain under discussion was sequenced for a study of blood T cell repertoires in COVID-19. Only in-frame clones appear in the TCRdb table, and some are missing; sequencing was by immunoSEQ multiplex PCR. The sample lists 250,000 or so clones; 85% to 90% were seen once. The germline CDR1 and CDR2 sequences are MNHEY and SMNVEV (reference sequence). The V gene lost 5 bases and the J gene lost 0 bases, with 13 bases spanning the gap. The CDR3 is 15 residues long. This TCR came from a woman in her fifties or sixties with acute or convalescent COVID-19. Sequenced input: peripheral blood. The gene calls are TRBV27 and TRBJ1-1, with D maybe TRBD1 (6 bases). The CDR3 sequence is CASSRRQVVNTEAFF. DNA of the CDR3: TGTGCCAGCAGTCGCCGACAGGTAGTGAACACTGAAGCTTTCTTT.